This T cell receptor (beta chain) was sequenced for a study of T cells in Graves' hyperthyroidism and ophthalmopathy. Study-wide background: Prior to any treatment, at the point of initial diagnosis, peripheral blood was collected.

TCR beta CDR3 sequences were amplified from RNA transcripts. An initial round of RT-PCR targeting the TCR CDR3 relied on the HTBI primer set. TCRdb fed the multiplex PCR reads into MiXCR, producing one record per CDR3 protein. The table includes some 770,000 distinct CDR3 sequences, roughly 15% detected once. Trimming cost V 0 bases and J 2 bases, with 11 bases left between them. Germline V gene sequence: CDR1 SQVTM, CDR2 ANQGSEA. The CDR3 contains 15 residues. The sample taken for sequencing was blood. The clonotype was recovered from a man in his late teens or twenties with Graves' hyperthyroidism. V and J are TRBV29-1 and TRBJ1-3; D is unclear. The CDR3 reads CSVEEPKGAGNTIYF. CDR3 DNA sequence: TGCAGCGTTGAAGAGCCCAAGGGTGCTGGAAACACCATATATTTT. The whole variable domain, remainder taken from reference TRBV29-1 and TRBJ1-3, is SAVISQKPSRDICQRGTSLTIQCQVDSQVTMMFWYRQQPGQSLTLIATANQGSEATYESGFVIDKFPISRPNLTFSTLTVSNMSPEDSSIYLCSVEEPKGAGNTIYFGEGSWLTVV.